This T cell receptor beta chain was obtained from a study of blood T cell repertoires in COVID-19. The CDR3 runs 14 residues. The germline CDR1 and CDR2 sequences are MNHEY and SMNVEV (reference sequence). The V end was cut by 6 bases, the J end by 5 bases, with 14 bases between. The repertoire was sequenced with immunoSEQ multiplex PCR; TCRdb's copy has only in-frame clones and lacks some. This sample has fewer than 120,000 clones, with about three quarters found just once. Sequencing input: peripheral blood. The V call is TRBV27, the J call TRBJ2-1; tentatively, D is TRBD1 (5 bases). This TCR was sampled from a woman aged 80 or over with active or convalescent COVID-19. The CDR3 DNA reads as TGTGCCAGCAGCAAGGACATCCCAGACAATGAGCAGTTCTTC. Amino acids: CASSKDIPDNEQFF.